The subject of this entry is one T cell receptor beta chain. Its matching antigen is unknown. The data were taken from a study of T cell repertoires in cytomegalovirus infection. About the study: The public TCR beta signatures pointed to both CMV infection and matching HLA type.

V lost 6 bases to trimming and J lost 2 bases; unmatched junction nucleotides: 5. CDR1 and CDR2 from the germline V gene are WSHSY and SAAADI. The CDR3 covers 14 residues. MiXCR, applied by TCRdb to the reads, yields one record per CDR3 protein. This table holds some 900,000 distinct CDR3 sequences, approximately 30% found once. The source was cultured CD8+ T cells from PBMCs, collected from culture after CMV antigen stimulation. The rearrangement uses TRBV10-2 and TRBJ1-1, with TRBD1 matching over 8 bases. The clonotype originates from a human donor in good health (CMV status not recorded). Some clones in this sample may be carry-over from other donors' samples. CDR3 region: CASRGTGINTEAFF. CDR3 in DNA: TGCGCCAGCAGGGGGACAGGAATAAACACTGAAGCTTTCTTT.